This T cell receptor beta chain was captured in a study of long-term antiretroviral therapy in people with HIV. The study, taken as a whole, reports: Within the repertoire, clones expanded before ART were dominant at all time points.

As regards this clone: Its antigen is still unknown.

Everyone in the study who had HIV was treated in the United States. A v3.0 immunoSEQ assay was performed at survey level. The assay was immunoSEQ multiplex PCR, and TCRdb's table has in-frame clones only and misses some. The data contain more than 25,000 clones, 95% to 98% of them seen just once; the ten biggest clones take up under 2.5%. Germline CDR1 and CDR2: SGHVS and FNYEAQ. V lost 5 bases to trimming and J lost 8 bases; unmatched junction nucleotides: 5. CDR3 size: 14 residues. The TCR was taken from a man aged 25-45 years with HIV. This specimen consisted of unsorted PBMCs, obtained 7.6 years after starting antiretroviral therapy. The chain employs TRBV7-6 and TRBJ2-1; the match to TRBD2 covers 11 bases. The CDR3 DNA sequence: TGTGCCAGCAGCCTCAGGACTAGCGGGTATGAGCAGTTCTTC. This gives the protein CASSLRTSGYEQFF. Based on the CDR3 plus reference TRBV7-6 and TRBJ2-1, the full variable domain is GAGVSQSPRYKVTKRGQDVALRCDPISGHVSLYWYRQALGQGPEFLTYFNYEAQQDKSGLPNDRFSAERPEGSISTLTIQRTEQRDSAMYRCASSLRTSGYEQFFGPGTRLTVL.